These T cell receptor beta chains were read from a single sample in a study of response to subunit inactivated influenza vaccine. TCRdb reanalysed the RT-PCR reads using MiXCR and keeps one entry per CDR3 protein. The table includes approximately 570,000 distinct CDR3 sequences, approximately 7.7% detected once. Sequencing used PBMCs from blood, obtained less than 25 months after vaccination. The receptors shown here come from a man aged 45-69 years who received an inactivated influenza vaccine. Each CDR3 is given with its conserved first and last residue. The order of the fields is clone size, V gene, CDR3 length, J gene, D gene, CDR3 DNA, CDR3 protein. The D gene is left open where the match is weak. Some rows have no size entry. The others give once, few or many, or a class for an expanded clone.

>NA|TRBV5-5|12|TRBJ1-1|NA
TGTGCCAGCAGCTTGGCGTACACTGAAGCTTTCTTT
CASSLAYTEAFF
>NA|TRBV6-1|13|TRBJ2-7|TRBD2
TGTGCCAGCAGCCTCCTCGGGGGGTACGAGCAGTACTTC
CASSLLGGYEQYF
>many|TRBV5-6|15|TRBJ2-7|NA
TGTGCCAGCAGCTTGGGAATTTCATCTACCTCGGAGCAGTACTTC
CASSLGISSTSEQYF
>few|TRBV7-2|17|TRBJ2-2|NA
TGTGCCAGCAGCTTAGCCGGTGTCGGGACGAACACCGGGGAGCTGTTTTTT
CASSLAGVGTNTGELFF
>many|TRBV12-3/TRBV12-4|15|TRBJ2-2|TRBD2
TGTGCCAGCAGTTCTAGCGGGGGGGCCATCGGGGAGCTGTTTTTT
CASSSSGGAIGELFF
>few|TRBV28|16|TRBJ1-2|TRBD1
TGTGCCAGCATCAAACCAAGGACAGGGAATAACTATGGCTACACCTTC
CASIKPRTGNNYGYTF
>once|TRBV2|18|TRBJ2-7|TRBD1
TGTGCCAGCAGTGGGCCTATTGGGACAGATTCCTTCCCCTACGAGCAGTACTTC
CASSGPIGTDSFPYEQYF
>NA|TRBV4-2|16|TRBJ1-1|NA
TGTGCCAGCAGCCAAGTTGGGTCCCCTCTGAACACTGAAGCTTTCTTT
CASSQVGSPLNTEAFF
>many|TRBV20-1|15|TRBJ1-4|NA
TGCAGTGCTAGACCAGACAACTTAACTAATGAAAAACTGTTTTTT
CSARPDNLTNEKLFF
>NA|TRBV6-5|15|TRBJ2-7|NA
TGTGCCAGCAGTTACTCGTTTCCCGCCAGCTACGAGCAGTACTTC
CASSYSFPASYEQYF
>many|TRBV18|14|TRBJ2-3|TRBD1
TGTGCCAGCTCTCCCGGGACAGGCCTTGTCCCGCAGTATTTT
CASSPGTGLVPQYF
>few|TRBV7-9|14|TRBJ2-5|NA
TGTGCCAGCAGCGGAAGGGGGGTCTGGGAGACCCAGTACTTC
CASSGRGVWETQYF
>NA|TRBV9|12|TRBJ1-4|NA
TGTGCCAGCAGCAGGGGAAGCGAAAAACTGTTTTTT
CASSRGSEKLFF
>many|TRBV6-1|13|TRBJ2-1|NA
TGTGCCAGCAGTGAAAGGTCCTACAATGAGCAGTTCTTC
CASSERSYNEQFF
>NA|TRBV5-1|13|TRBJ1-1|TRBD1
TGCGCCAGCAGCTGGGACAGGGGAGATGAAGCTTTCTTT
CASSWDRGDEAFF
>NA|TRBV7-2|15|TRBJ1-5|NA
TGTGCCAGCAGCTTAGTCTGGGCCTCTAATCAGCCCCAGCATTTT
CASSLVWASNQPQHF
>NA|TRBV24-1|16|TRBJ2-3|TRBD2
TGTGCCACCAGTGACCACGGACTAGCGGGGGGCAGTCCGCAGTATTTT
CATSDHGLAGGSPQYF
>few|TRBV27|15|TRBJ2-1|NA
TGTGCCAGCAACCTGGAGGGTATTCCCTACAATGAGCAGTTCTTC
CASNLEGIPYNEQFF
>few|TRBV5-1|16|TRBJ2-2|NA
TGCGCCAGCAGCTTGGACGGGGTTCGTAACACCGGGGAGCTGTTTTTT
CASSLDGVRNTGELFF
>few|TRBV5-1|16|TRBJ2-3|TRBD2
TGCGCCAGCAGCCCCTATTGGGGGGGAGGCACAGATACGCAGTATTTT
CASSPYWGGGTDTQYF
>NA|TRBV7-9|15|TRBJ2-3|NA
TGTGCCAGCAGCTTTACACATTCTGGCACAGATACGCAGTATTTT
CASSFTHSGTDTQYF
>NA|TRBV7-2|14|TRBJ1-1|TRBD1
TGTGCCAGCACCTCGACAGGGGGAAACACTGAAGCTTTCTTT
CASTSTGGNTEAFF
>few|TRBV7-2|17|TRBJ1-2|NA
TGTGCCAGCAGCTTTTCCTTAAGGAGGGGCGGTAACTATGGCTACACCTTC
CASSFSLRRGGNYGYTF
>many|TRBV12-3/TRBV12-4|14|TRBJ1-2|NA
TGTGCCAGCAGTGCAATCTTAGGAGGCTATGGCTACACCTTC
CASSAILGGYGYTF
>few|TRBV6-5|15|TRBJ1-3|NA
TGTGCCAGCAGTTACCTAGGGGGGGGAGAGAACACCATATATTTT
CASSYLGGGENTIYF
>few|TRBV15|16|TRBJ2-7|NA
TGTGCCACCAGCAGAGGAGGGGGAGGGCCTTCCTACGAGCAGTACTTC
CATSRGGGGPSYEQYF
>many|TRBV29-1|13|TRBJ1-3|NA
TGCAGCGTACAGCATTTCTCTGGAAACACCATATATTTT
CSVQHFSGNTIYF
>many|TRBV29-1|14|TRBJ2-1|TRBD2
TGCAGCGTTCTAGCGGGGAGCTCCTACAATGAGCAGTTCTTC
CSVLAGSSYNEQFF
>few|TRBV20-1|16|TRBJ1-5|NA
TGCAGTGCTAGCAATCTGGACAAAGGTAGCAATCAGCCCCAGCATTTT
CSASNLDKGSNQPQHF
>few|TRBV5-6|14|TRBJ2-7|NA
TGTGCCAGCAGCTTGGCCCCCGACTGGGTTGAGCAGTACTTC
CASSLAPDWVEQYF
>few|TRBV5-1|13|TRBJ2-7|NA
TGCGCCAGCAGCATTCAGACCTCCTACGAGCAGTACTTC
CASSIQTSYEQYF
>few|TRBV2|16|TRBJ2-3|TRBD2
TGTGCCAGCAGTCCGGCTGCGGGAGGGCGCACAGATACGCAGTATTTT
CASSPAAGGRTDTQYF
>NA|TRBV6-5|14|TRBJ2-1|NA
TGTGCCAGCAGTTCCCCTGGGCGGGGCAATGAGCAGTTCTTC
CASSSPGRGNEQFF
>many|TRBV12-3/TRBV12-4|14|TRBJ2-5|NA
TGTGCCAGCAGTGACCGTAGAGTCCAAGAGACCCAGTACTTC
CASSDRRVQETQYF
>few|TRBV29-1|13|TRBJ1-1|NA
TGCAGCGTTGGATTGGGGGGAGGCACTGAAGCTTTCTTT
CSVGLGGGTEAFF
>few|TRBV20-1|17|TRBJ2-2|NA
TGCAGTGCTAGAGATTATCAGCGGTCGGTTGTAACCGGGGAGCTGTTTTTT
CSARDYQRSVVTGELFF
>many|TRBV3-1|16|TRBJ2-7|TRBD1
TGTGCCAGCAGCCGGGAACCGGGACAGGGGGCCCACGAGCAGTACTTC
CASSREPGQGAHEQYF
>many|TRBV28|16|TRBJ2-4|NA
TGTGCCAGCACCCCCGAAGGGGACCCAGCCAAAAACATTCAGTACTTC
CASTPEGDPAKNIQYF
>NA|TRBV5-1|17|TRBJ2-3|TRBD2
TGCGCCAGCAGCTCCGGCCCGCGCGGGGGGCGCACAGATACGCAGTATTTT
CASSSGPRGGRTDTQYF
>NA|TRBV9|14|TRBJ2-5|TRBD2
TGTGCCAGCAACTTGGGGGGGATAAAAGAGACCCAGTACTTC
CASNLGGIKETQYF
>NA|TRBV7-2|14|TRBJ1-5|NA
TGTGCCAGCAGCTTATCACGGGGGAATCAGCCCCAGCATTTT
CASSLSRGNQPQHF
>many|TRBV12-3/TRBV12-4|19|TRBJ2-2|TRBD1
TGTGCCAGCAGTCCACAGAGAGGGGGCTTGACGGCCAACACCGGGGAGCTGTTTTTT
CASSPQRGGLTANTGELFF
>many|TRBV11-2|16|TRBJ2-3|NA
TGTGCCAGCAGCTTATTGGGTGTGGCCCCAAGGGGTACGCAGTATTTT
CASSLLGVAPRGTQYF
>many|TRBV5-1|13|TRBJ2-7|NA
TGCGCCAGCAGAGGGGGGCAACCCTACGAGCAGTACTTC
CASRGGQPYEQYF
>few|TRBV20-1|15|TRBJ2-1|NA
TGCAGTGCCCCTTTTGGTGCCGGCTCCTACAATGAGCAGTTCTTC
CSAPFGAGSYNEQFF
>few|TRBV4-3|16|TRBJ1-4|NA
TGCGCCAGCAGCCAATCCGTCGGGACAACTAATGAAAAACTGTTTTTT
CASSQSVGTTNEKLFF
>many|TRBV6-1|14|TRBJ2-7|TRBD2
TGTGCCAGCAGTGGAACTAGCGGGGTCGACGAGCAGTACTTC
CASSGTSGVDEQYF
>NA|TRBV19|17|TRBJ1-5|TRBD1
TGTGCCAGTAGATTGAGACCGGGCCGGGACAGGGTAATGCCCCAGCATTTT
CASRLRPGRDRVMPQHF
>few|TRBV20-1|14|TRBJ2-7|TRBD2
TGCAGTGCTAGAGATTTGGGACTACACTACGAGCAGTACTTC
CSARDLGLHYEQYF
>NA|TRBV15|17|TRBJ1-6|TRBD1
TGTGCCACCAGCAGAGACGGGGGGGACAGACCTAATTCACCCCTCCACTTT
CATSRDGGDRPNSPLHF
>NA|TRBV25-1|12|TRBJ1-4|NA
TGTGCCAGCAGTGGCTGGGATGAAAAACTGTTTTTT
CASSGWDEKLFF